Shown below are 15 T cell receptor beta chains from a single sample sequenced in a study of CXCR3-negative and CXCR3-positive naive CD8 T cells. Study observations and caveats: TRB CDR3s were more hydrophobic in CXCR3-positive than in CXCR3-negative naive cells.

No antigens are known for them. 5' RACE that incorporated UMI labels was used to prepare the TRB cDNA libraries. TCRdb re-called the 5' RACE reads, yielding one record per CDR3 amino acid sequence without DNA. Its clone listing holds around 84,000 distinct CDR3 sequences. Material for sequencing was naive CXCR3+ CD8+ T cells from blood. As to subset: CD45RO-CCR7+CD27+CD95- naive CD8+ T cells expressing CXCR3 (TNR3+). The receptors were sampled from a human donor in good health. Some clones in this sample may be carry-over from other donors' samples.

This chain connects TRBV28 to TRBJ2-7; TCRdb picks TRBD2, but there is no DNA to check that call. Germline V gives CDR1 MDHEN, CDR2 SYDVKM. The CDR3 spans 16 residues. This CDR3 is CASSSPLPTGTYEQYF. Full variable domain (missing parts from reference TRBV28 and TRBJ2-7): DVKVTQSSRYLVKRTGEKVFLECVQDMDHENMFWYRQDPGLGLRLIYFSYDVKMKEKGDIPEGYSVSREKKERFSLILESASTNQTSMYLCASSSPLPTGTYEQYFGPGTRLTVT.

The chain recombines TRBV7-7 with TRBJ2-1. This CDR3 contains 14 residues. Germline lookup yields CDR1 SSHAT and CDR2 FNYEAQ (reference sequence). CDR3 in amino acids: CASSLTGRHNEQFF.

The J gene is TRBJ1-5, the V gene TRBV28. The CDR3 has 14 residues. CDR1 and CDR2 from the germline V gene are MDHEN and SYDVKM. The CDR3: CASSSVYSNQPQHF.

The chain is built from TRBV29-1 and TRBJ1-2. This CDR3 comprises 12 residues. The V gene's germline CDR1 is SQVTM and CDR2 ANQGSEA. The CDR3 loop reads CSVEDEDIGYTF.

The chain joins TRBV6-1 to TRBJ2-7; as DNA is missing, the TRBD2 call by TCRdb cannot be tested. This CDR3 comprises 15 residues. CDR1 and CDR2 (germline): MNHNS, SASEGT. The CDR3 protein is CATGAWTSGSYEQYF.

The rearrangement uses TRBV4-2 and TRBJ2-4; absent DNA, TCRdb's TRBD1 call cannot be checked. CDR1 is LGHNA, CDR2 YNFKEQ, per germline. The CDR3 runs to 19 residues. The CDR3 loop reads CASSQSAHSEFRAVNIQYF.

The chain carries TRBV6-5 and TRBJ1-1. CDR3 length: 15 residues. Germline CDR1 reads MNHEY; CDR2 reads SVGAGI. Here the CDR3 reads CASSYSTVGNTEAFF.

The genes are TRBV28 and TRBJ1-5; as DNA is missing, the TRBD1 call by TCRdb cannot be tested. This CDR3 has 15 amino acids. Germline lookup yields CDR1 MDHEN and CDR2 SYDVKM. CDR3 loop: CASSLGVESNQPQHF.

This chain connects TRBV25-1 to TRBJ1-1. Looked up from germline, CDR1 is MGHDK and CDR2 is SYGVNS. The CDR3 contains 14 residues. This chain's CDR3 is CASSEYSLGTEAFF.

The V and J genes are TRBV28 and TRBJ2-7; TCRdb selects TRBD2, and the lack of DNA leaves this call unchecked. The CDR3 is 16 amino acids. The germline CDR1 and CDR2 sequences are MDHEN and SYDVKM. The chain's CDR3 is CASSPGLAGDPYEQYF.

The chain is built from TRBV5-1 and TRBJ2-1; there is no DNA to check the TCRdb D call of TRBD2. CDR1 and CDR2 (germline): SGHRS, YFSETQ. The CDR3 loop spans 17 amino acids. The CDR3 is CASSPHLGTSGRNEQFF.

The CDR3 loop is CASSLGLQETQYF. The chain links TRBV5-1 to TRBJ2-5. The germline CDR1 and CDR2 sequences are SGHRS and YFSETQ. The CDR3 has 13 amino acids.

The rearrangement joins TRBV28 to TRBJ2-7; with no DNA, the TCRdb D assignment of TRBD2 cannot be verified. The V gene's germline CDR1 is MDHEN and CDR2 SYDVKM. The CDR3 runs 19 residues. The CDR3 reads CASSSYTGLAGFESYEQYF.

V usage is TRBV6-6 and J usage is TRBJ1-4. The germline V gene encodes CDR1 MNHNY and CDR2 SVGAGI (reference sequence). The CDR3 has 11 residues. CDR3 amino acids: CASSYGEKLFF.

The V and J genes are TRBV5-6 and TRBJ2-1; the D gene TCRdb calls, TRBD1, cannot be checked with no DNA. The germline gives CDR1 SGHDT, CDR2 YYEEEE. The CDR3 contains 14 residues. CDR3 in amino acids: CASRPLGGGNEQFF.